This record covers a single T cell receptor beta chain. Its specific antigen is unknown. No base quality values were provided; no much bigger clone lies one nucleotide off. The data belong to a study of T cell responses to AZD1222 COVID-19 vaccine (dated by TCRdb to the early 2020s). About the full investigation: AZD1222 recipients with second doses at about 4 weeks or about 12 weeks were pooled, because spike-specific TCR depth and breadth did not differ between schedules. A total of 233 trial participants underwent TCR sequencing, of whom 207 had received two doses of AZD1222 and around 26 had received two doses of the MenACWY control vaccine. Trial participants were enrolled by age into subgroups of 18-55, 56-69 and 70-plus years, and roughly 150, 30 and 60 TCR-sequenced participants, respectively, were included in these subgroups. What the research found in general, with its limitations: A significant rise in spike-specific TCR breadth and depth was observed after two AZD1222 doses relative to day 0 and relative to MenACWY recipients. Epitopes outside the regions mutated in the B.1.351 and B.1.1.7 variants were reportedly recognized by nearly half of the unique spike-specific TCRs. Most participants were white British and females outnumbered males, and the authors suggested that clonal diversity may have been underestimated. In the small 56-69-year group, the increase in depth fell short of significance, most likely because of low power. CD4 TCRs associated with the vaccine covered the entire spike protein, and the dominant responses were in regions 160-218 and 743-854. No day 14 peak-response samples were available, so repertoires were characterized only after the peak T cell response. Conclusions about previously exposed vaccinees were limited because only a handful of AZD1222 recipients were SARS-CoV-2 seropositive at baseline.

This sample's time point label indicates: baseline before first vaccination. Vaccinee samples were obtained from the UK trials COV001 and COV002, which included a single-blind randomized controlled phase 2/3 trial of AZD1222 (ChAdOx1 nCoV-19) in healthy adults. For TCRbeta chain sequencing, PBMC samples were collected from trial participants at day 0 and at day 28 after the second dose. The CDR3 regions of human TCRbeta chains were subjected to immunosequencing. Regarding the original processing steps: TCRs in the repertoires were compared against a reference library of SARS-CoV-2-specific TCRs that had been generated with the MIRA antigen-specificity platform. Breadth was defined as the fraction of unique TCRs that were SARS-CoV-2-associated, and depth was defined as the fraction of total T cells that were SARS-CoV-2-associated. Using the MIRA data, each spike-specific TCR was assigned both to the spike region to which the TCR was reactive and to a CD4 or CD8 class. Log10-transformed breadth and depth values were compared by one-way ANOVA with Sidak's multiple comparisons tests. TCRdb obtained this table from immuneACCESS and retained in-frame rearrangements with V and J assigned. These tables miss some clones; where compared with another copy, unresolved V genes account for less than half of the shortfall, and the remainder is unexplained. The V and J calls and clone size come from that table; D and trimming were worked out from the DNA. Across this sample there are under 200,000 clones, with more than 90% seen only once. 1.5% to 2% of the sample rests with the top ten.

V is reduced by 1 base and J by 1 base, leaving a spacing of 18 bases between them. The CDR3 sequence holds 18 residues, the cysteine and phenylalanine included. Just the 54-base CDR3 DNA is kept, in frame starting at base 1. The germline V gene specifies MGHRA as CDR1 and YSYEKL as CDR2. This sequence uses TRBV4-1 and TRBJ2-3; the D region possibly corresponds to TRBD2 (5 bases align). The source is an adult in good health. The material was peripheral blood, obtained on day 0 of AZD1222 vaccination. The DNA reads TGCGCCAGCAGCCAAGTCGGAATTTCAACGAGGGGCACAGATACGCAGTATTTT. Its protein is CASSQVGISTRGTDTQYF.